The clone carrying this T cell receptor beta chain was seen just once. Its antigen is still unknown. Germline values: CDR1 MDHEN, CDR2 SYDVKM. Germline trimming cut 3 bases from V and 3 bases from J; bases unmatched to any gene: 8. The CDR3 contains 17 residues. The entry originates in a study of cytomegalovirus exposure and HLA in healthy donors. About the research overall: The 120 or so validation repertoires were produced on the same platform as the roughly 660 repertoires of the first cohort. This was reported in a later analysis. General study points: In vitro testing confirmed three CMV-associated chains as specific for CMV antigens. 150 or so TCR beta chains were listed as cytomegalovirus-associated. Rare TCR sequences predominated, though certain public TCRs were found in many donors.

This table comes from immunoSEQ multiplex PCR, and its TCRdb copy is limited to in-frame clones, with some not included. The data show hundreds of thousands of clones, roughly 91% seen once. This chain joins TRBV28 and TRBJ2-7; TRBD2 matches 13 bases. The TCR was taken from a woman between 18 and 29 years old in good health and CMV-seropositive. The sample consisted of PBMCs. The CDR3, as DNA: TGTGCCAGCAGTTTTAGTCCTGGACTAGCGGGGGACTACGAGCAGTACTTC. This encodes CASSFSPGLAGDYEQYF.